These T cell receptor beta chains were read from a single sample in a study of T cell responses to AZD1222 COVID-19 vaccine. Generated by immunoSEQ multiplex PCR, the TCRdb table keeps only in-frame clones and is missing some. The sample holds more than 95,000 clones, around 91% seen once. Sequencing was performed on peripheral blood, taken on day 0 of AZD1222 vaccination. All receptors come from an adult in good health. The CDR3 runs from the conserved cysteine through the conserved F or W. A D gene is named only where the DNA matches it firmly. Clone size is not always given. Where it is, it says once, few, many or a class for expanded clones.

TRBV25-1	-	TRBD1	15	TRBJ2-4	TGTGCCAGCAGTGAGGGACAGGGTATAGGGAACATTCAGTACTTC	CASSEGQGIGNIQYF
TRBV11-1	-	TRBD1	13	TRBJ1-2	TGTGCCAGCAGCTTGGGGGACAGGGTCGGCTACACCTTC	CASSLGDRVGYTF
TRBV2	-	TRBD1	12	TRBJ2-1	TGTGCCAGCTCACAGGGGAACCATGAGCAGTTCTTC	CASSQGNHEQFF
TRBV6-6	-	-	14	TRBJ1-1	TGTGCCAGCAGTTACTCTTCCCTTAAGACTGAAGCTTTCTTT	CASSYSSLKTEAFF
TRBV7-9	-	TRBD1	15	TRBJ2-7	TGTGCCAGCAGCCCACCCAGGGGGCAATGGAACGAGCAGTACTTC	CASSPPRGQWNEQYF
TRBV5-1	-	-	14	TRBJ1-2	TGCGCCAGCAGCCTGACAGTCCCTAACTATGGCTACACCTTC	CASSLTVPNYGYTF
TRBV11-2	-	TRBD1	13	TRBJ2-1	TGTGCCAGCAGCCGGGACAGGGGATGGGAGCAGTTCTTC	CASSRDRGWEQFF
TRBV7-2	few	-	16	TRBJ2-3	TGTGCCAGCAGCTTTAACAGGGGGGGCGGCACAGATACGCAGTATTTT	CASSFNRGGGTDTQYF
TRBV7-9	-	-	15	TRBJ1-3	TGTGCCAGCAGCCCCCAGGGAATTGCTGGAAACACCATATATTTT	CASSPQGIAGNTIYF
TRBV7-9	once	TRBD1	17	TRBJ2-7	TGTGCCAGCAGCTTAGTGGGATTCCGGGACAGGGGGGACGAGCAGTACTTC	CASSLVGFRDRGDEQYF
TRBV9	-	TRBD1	15	TRBJ1-4	TGTGCCAGCAGCGCCGGACAGGGGAGGGAGGAAAAACTGTTTTTT	CASSAGQGREEKLFF
TRBV4-2	-	TRBD1	14	TRBJ2-5	TGTGCCAGCAGCCGGGGACAGGGCGGGGAGACCCAGTACTTC	CASSRGQGGETQYF
TRBV6-1	-	-	11	TRBJ1-2	TGTGCCAGCACCGCGGGGGCGGGCTACACCTTC	CASTAGAGYTF
TRBV10-2	-	TRBD2	14	TRBJ2-5	TGCGCCAGCAGTTCCGGGACTAGCCCAAGGTCCCAGTACTTC	CASSSGTSPRSQYF
TRBV2	-	-	13	TRBJ1-1	TGTGCCAGCAGTGAAGAAATGACAACAGAAGCTTTCTTT	CASSEEMTTEAFF
TRBV19	once	TRBD2	17	TRBJ2-2	TGTGCCAGTAGTATGTCCCGCGGGGGGGGAAACACCGGGGAGCTGTTTTTT	CASSMSRGGGNTGELFF
TRBV10-3	-	-	15	TRBJ2-7	TGTGCCATCAGTAGTGAGGGAACTTCAGCCTACGAGCAGTACTTC	CAISSEGTSAYEQYF
TRBV7-2	-	-	12	TRBJ2-3	TGTGCCAGCAGCCCCATCACAGATACGCAGTATTTT	CASSPITDTQYF
TRBV6-1	-	-	14	TRBJ1-5	TGTGCCAGCAGTGAAGCCCTGGTGGATCAGCCCCAGCATTTT	CASSEALVDQPQHF
TRBV9	once	-	16	TRBJ2-5	TGTGCCAGCAGCTCAAGGGGGGCCACAACCGTAGAGACCCAGTACTTC	CASSSRGATTVETQYF
TRBV13	-	TRBD1	14	TRBJ1-2	TGTGCCGTCTGGTCCGGGACAGCAGGTTATGGCTACACCTTC	CAVWSGTAGYGYTF
TRBV12-3/TRBV12-4	-	-	13	TRBJ1-1	TGTGCCAGCAGTTTCGCAGGAAACACTGAAGCTTTCTTT	CASSFAGNTEAFF
TRBV7-9	-	TRBD2	13	TRBJ2-3	TGTGCCAGCAGCTTAGAAGGCGGGGGTACGCAGTATTTT	CASSLEGGGTQYF
TRBV7-3	many	-	12	TRBJ2-7	TGTGCCAGCGGAACTGCCTCCTACGAGCAGTACTTC	CASGTASYEQYF
TRBV3-1/TRBV3-2	-	TRBD2	18	TRBJ2-7	TGTGCCAGCAGCCAAGAAAGAACTAGCGGGGTAACAGCCTACGAGCAGTACTTC	CASSQERTSGVTAYEQYF
TRBV3-1/TRBV3-2	-	-	13	TRBJ1-6	TGTGCCAGGGCCCAGGCGTGGGATTCACCCCTCCACTTT	CARAQAWDSPLHF
TRBV25-1	-	-	16	TRBJ1-2	TGTGCCAGCAGTCAGCGGAGGGGGAGAGGAGGCTATGGCTACACCTTC	CASSQRRGRGGYGYTF
TRBV30	-	-	22	TRBJ1-6	TGTGCCTGGAGCGATTACGGCTGGGGGTGGACTAGATACGGCAGGAGGAATTCACCCCTCCACTTT	CAWSDYGWGWTRYGRRNSPLHF
TRBV5-1	-	-	15	TRBJ1-4	TGCGCCAGCAGCTTGGACAGGGCGCCGTATGAAAAACTGTTTTTT	CASSLDRAPYEKLFF
TRBV2	-	-	15	TRBJ1-5	TGTGCCAGCAGTGTTGGAGGAGATAGCAATCAGCCCCAGCATTTT	CASSVGGDSNQPQHF
TRBV3-1/TRBV3-2	-	TRBD1	16	TRBJ2-3	TGTGCCTCGAAAACGGCGGGACAGGGGTGCACAGATACGCAGTATTTT	CASKTAGQGCTDTQYF
TRBV3-1/TRBV3-2	-	-	16	TRBJ1-1	TGTGCCAGCAGCCAAGACGGACAGAGAGTGAACACTGAAGCTTTCTTT	CASSQDGQRVNTEAFF
TRBV5-5	-	-	12	TRBJ2-7	TGTGCCAGCAGCTTGGGGGACTACGAGCAGTACTTC	CASSLGDYEQYF
TRBV7-8	-	-	14	TRBJ2-1	TGTGCCAGCAGCTTGAGTCGCTCCTACAATGAGCAGTTCTTC	CASSLSRSYNEQFF
TRBV10-3	few	-	11	TRBJ1-2	TGTGCCATCAGTGACGAGGGAGGCTACACCTTC	CAISDEGGYTF
TRBV6-5	-	-	15	TRBJ1-3	TGTGCCAGCAGTTACTCAGGGAGCTCTGGAAACACCATATATTTT	CASSYSGSSGNTIYF
TRBV19	-	-	14	TRBJ2-5	TGTGCCAGTAGTAAGGAGACTAGCCAAGAGACCCAGTACTTC	CASSKETSQETQYF
TRBV27	-	-	13	TRBJ1-4	TGTGCCAGCGCGACAAGGGGAGGGGAAAAACTGTTTTTT	CASATRGGEKLFF
TRBV28	-	-	14	TRBJ1-5	TGTGCCAGCAGCCAAGACAGTTTCGGTCAGCCCCAGCATTTT	CASSQDSFGQPQHF
TRBV10-3	once	-	17	TRBJ1-4	TGTGCCATCAGTGAGTCGTTATCCAGGGCAACTAATGAAAAACTGTTTTTT	CAISESLSRATNEKLFF
TRBV5-1	-	-	13	TRBJ2-1	TGCGCCAGCAGCTTGGGACTCTCGAATGAGCAGTTCTTC	CASSLGLSNEQFF
TRBV19	few	TRBD1	16	TRBJ1-2	TGTGCCAGTAGTAACCGACAGGGGAGGCGCGGCTATGGCTACACCTTC	CASSNRQGRRGYGYTF
TRBV18	-	-	14	TRBJ2-7	TGTGCCAGCTCACCACCGGACGGAAACTACGAGCAGTACTTC	CASSPPDGNYEQYF
TRBV18	-	-	15	TRBJ1-2	TGTGCCAGCTCACCCCCAGTGGTACGACAGGATGGCTACACCTTC	CASSPPVVRQDGYTF
TRBV28	-	-	12	TRBJ1-4	TGTGCCAGCAGTATAGTACTCGAAAAACTGTTTTTT	CASSIVLEKLFF
TRBV5-1	-	-	13	TRBJ2-5	TGCGCCAGCAGCTTCAGGCCGGGAGAGACCCAGTACTTC	CASSFRPGETQYF
TRBV7-9	-	TRBD2	15	TRBJ2-2	TGTGCCAGCAGCTTAGCGACTAGCGGACGAGGATGGCTGTTTTTT	CASSLATSGRGWLFF
TRBV9	-	-	16	TRBJ1-4	TGTGCCAGCAGCCCTTCGTCCGGCAGTCGGCATGAAAAACTGTTTTTT	CASSPSSGSRHEKLFF
TRBV2	-	-	15	TRBJ1-2	TGTGCCAGCAGACGCCCGCAGGGAGGGTTCGGTGGCTACACCTTC	CASRRPQGGFGGYTF
TRBV5-1	few	-	14	TRBJ1-4	TGCGCCAGCAGCTTGAGTGGGATTAATGAAAAACTGTTTTTT	CASSLSGINEKLFF
TRBV6-1	-	TRBD2	15	TRBJ2-3	TGTGCCAGCAGTGAAACTAGCGGGGGGGCAGATACGCAGTATTTT	CASSETSGGADTQYF
TRBV11-3	-	-	14	TRBJ1-2	TGTGCCAGCAGCTTAATTCCCCACCCCTATGGCTACACCTTC	CASSLIPHPYGYTF